This T cell receptor (beta chain) stems from a study of blood T cell repertoires in COVID-19. V lost 3 bases and J lost 5, with 8 bases in between. CDR3 length: 13 amino acids. Germline loops: CDR1 SGHTA, CDR2 FQGNSA. In the authors' methods: Reference gene primers were amplified, and this amplification served to estimate nucleated cell counts. Method: immunoSEQ multiplex PCR; TCRdb's copy keeps in-frame clones and lacks some. Clone size and V and J calls were adopted from that table, with D and trimming inferred from the DNA. Among more than 20,000 clones listed, approximately 87% were seen once. Sequencing input: peripheral blood. This receptor was taken from a human donor with active COVID-19. The donor label of this sample is uncertain. The chain combines TRBV7-2 with TRBJ2-1; a weak D match, TRBD2 (5 bases). CDR3 protein: CASSLDGNNEQFF. CDR3 DNA sequence: TGTGCCAGCAGCTTGGACGGGAACAATGAGCAGTTCTTC.